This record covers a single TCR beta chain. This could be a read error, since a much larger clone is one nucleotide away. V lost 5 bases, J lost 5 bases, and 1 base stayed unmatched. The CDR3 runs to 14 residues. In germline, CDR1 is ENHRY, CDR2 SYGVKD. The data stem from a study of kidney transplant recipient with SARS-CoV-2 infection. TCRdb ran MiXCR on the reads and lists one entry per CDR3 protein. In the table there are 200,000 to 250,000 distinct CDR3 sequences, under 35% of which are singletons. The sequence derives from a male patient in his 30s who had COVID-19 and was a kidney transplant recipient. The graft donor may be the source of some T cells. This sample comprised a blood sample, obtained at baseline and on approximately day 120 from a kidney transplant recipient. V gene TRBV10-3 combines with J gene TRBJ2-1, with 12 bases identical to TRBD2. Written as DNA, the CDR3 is TGTGCCATCAGTCCTAGCGGGGGGGACAATGAGCAGTTCTTC. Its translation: CAISPSGGDNEQFF.